This T cell receptor (beta chain) was retrieved from a study of blood T cell repertoires in COVID-19. Study information: COVID-19 samples, acute and convalescent, were from the United States, Italy and Spain.

Study processing details: Estimated nucleated cell counts came from reference gene primer amplification. Sequencing was performed with immunoSEQ multiplex PCR; in TCRdb, only in-frame clones are kept and a portion is missing. The D gene and trimming were derived from the DNA, and the V and J assignments and clone size from that table. The sample has about 170,000 clones; approximately 83% are singletons. V lost 4 bases and J lost 2, with 3 bases in between. The CDR3 sequence is 12 residues long. Per germline, CDR1 SGDLS and CDR2 YYNGEE. This TCR came from a man aged 70-80 years with active or convalescent COVID-19. The V gene is TRBV9, the J gene TRBJ2-2; D gene unclear. Sequencing input: peripheral blood. CDR3: CASSLNTGELFF. The DNA for the CDR3 is TGTGCCAGCAGCCTTAACACCGGGGAGCTGTTTTTT.